These 20 T cell receptor beta chains were all obtained from the same sample, sequenced in a study of long-term antiretroviral therapy in people with HIV. With survey level as its setting, the immunoSEQ assay was v3.0. Sequencing was performed with immunoSEQ multiplex PCR; in TCRdb, only in-frame clones are kept and a portion is missing. The data show under 15,000 clones, more than 75% seen once. Sequenced here: unsorted PBMCs, sampled 8 to 8.5 years after starting antiretroviral therapy. Every receptor here comes from a man aged 50-60 years with HIV.

CDR3 in DNA: TGTGCCAGCAGTGCACGAGGGGTGAACAATGAGCAGTTCTTC. This gives the protein CASSARGVNNEQFF. The chain has TRBV7-9 and TRBJ2-1; D may be TRBD1 or TRBD2 (5 bases each). Trimming pared 6 bases from V and 5 bases from J, leaving 14 bases between. Looked up from germline, CDR1 is SEHNR and CDR2 is FQNEAQ (reference sequence). There are 14 residues in the CDR3.

This clone was observed once. The V gene is TRBV30, the J gene TRBJ2-2; D might be TRBD1 (5 bases). V gave up 3 bases and J gave up 10 bases, with 12 bases separating them. This CDR3 comprises 12 residues. Per germline, CDR1 GTSNPN and CDR2 SVGIG (reference sequence). The CDR3 nucleotides are TGTGCCTGGAGGGTAAGGGGCGAGGAGCTGTTTTTT. Its protein product is CAWRVRGEELFF.

The J gene is TRBJ1-3, the V gene TRBV29-1; a possible D gene is TRBD1 (6 bases). The germline V and J ends were trimmed by 2 bases and 4 bases, with 12 bases remaining between them. The CDR3 is made up of 14 amino acids. Germline V lookup: CDR1 SQVTM, CDR2 ANQGSEA. This CDR3 is CSVEILGAGNTIYF. The CDR3 DNA sequence: TGCAGCGTTGAAATCCTGGGGGCGGGAAACACCATATATTTT.

This chain connects TRBV13 to TRBJ2-3; D is perhaps TRBD2 (6 bases). V was clipped by 4 bases and J by 2 bases, with 7 bases between them. The CDR3 extends over 13 amino acids. Germline CDR1 PRHDT, CDR2 FYEKMQ (reference sequence). The CDR3 DNA reads as TGTGCCAGCAGCTGGACTACCACAGATACGCAGTATTTT. Amino acids: CASSWTTTDTQYF.

This clone was detected only a few times. The gene calls are TRBV15 and TRBJ2-4; D might be TRBD1 (6 bases). Germline V lookup: CDR1 LNHNV, CDR2 YYDKDF (reference sequence). With 6 bases removed from V and 3 bases from J, the gap between germline ends came to 12 bases. The CDR3 is 14 residues long. CDR3 region: CATSIRGGKNIQYF. For the CDR3, the DNA is TGTGCCACCAGTATCAGGGGCGGCAAAAACATTCAGTACTTC.

The chain combines TRBV29-1 with TRBJ2-4; D ambiguous. The V end was cut by 1 base, the J end by 0 bases, with 4 bases between. CDR3 length: 13 amino acids. Germline CDR1 SQVTM, CDR2 ANQGSEA. As DNA, the CDR3 is TGCAGCGTTGAAGTCCTAGCCAAAAACATTCAGTACTTC. Amino acids: CSVEVLAKNIQYF. Drawing the rest from reference TRBV29-1 and TRBJ2-4, the complete variable domain is SAVISQKPSRDICQRGTSLTIQCQVDSQVTMMFWYRQQPGQSLTLIATANQGSEATYESGFVIDKFPISRPNLTFSTLTVSNMSPEDSSIYLCSVEVLAKNIQYFGAGTRLSVL.

V and J are TRBV7-3 and TRBJ2-1, with D hard to call. The CDR3 has 16 residues. Germline values: CDR1 SGHTA, CDR2 FQGTGA. Trimming pared 5 bases from V and 3 bases from J, leaving 17 bases between. As DNA, the CDR3 is TGTGCCAGCAGCCCTGATACGTCAACCCTCTACAATGAGCAGTTCTTC. Its translation: CASSPDTSTLYNEQFF.

The genes are TRBV29-1 and TRBJ1-2; a possible D gene is TRBD1 (5 bases). Germline CDR1 is SQVTM and CDR2 is ANQGSEA. CDR3 length: 14 amino acids. Deletions cut 0 bases from V and 6 bases from J, with 14 bases between. CDR3 residues: CSVEDLAGQDGYTF. The CDR3 DNA reads TGCAGCGTTGAAGACTTGGCAGGACAAGATGGCTACACCTTC. The variable domain in full, with the rest retrieved from reference TRBV29-1 and TRBJ1-2, is SAVISQKPSRDICQRGTSLTIQCQVDSQVTMMFWYRQQPGQSLTLIATANQGSEATYESGFVIDKFPISRPNLTFSTLTVSNMSPEDSSIYLCSVEDLAGQDGYTFGSGTRLTVV.

V gene TRBV16 combines with J gene TRBJ1-1, with D unclear. CDR3 length: 13 amino acids. The V end was cut by 8 bases, the J end by 6 bases, with 16 bases between. CDR1 is KGHSY and CDR2 is FQNENV in the germline V gene. The CDR3 DNA reads TGTGCCAGCGGTACCACGACCAATCCTGAAGCTTTCTTT. This translates into CASGTTTNPEAFF. The full variable domain, its missing parts supplied by reference TRBV16 and TRBJ1-1, is GEEVAQTPKHLVRGEGQKAKLYCAPIKGHSYVFWYQQVLKNEFKFLISFQNENVFDETGMPKERFSAKCLPNSPCSLEIQATKLEDSAVYFCASGTTTNPEAFFGQGTRLTVV.

This clone has a handful of counts. This sequence joins TRBV2 and TRBJ1-1; D remains unclear. This CDR3 spans 10 amino acids. Germline V lookup: CDR1 SNHLY, CDR2 FYNNEI. V lost 8 bases to trimming and J lost 7 bases, with 8 bases between them. The CDR3 bases are TGTGCCAGCGGTTATATTGAAGCTTTCTTT. Protein: CASGYIEAFF.

The chain employs TRBV5-8 and TRBJ2-2; perhaps TRBD2 as D (6 bases). The CDR3 consists of 15 residues. V was shortened by 2 bases and J by 1 base, with 9 bases between the two germline ends. Looked up from germline, CDR1 is SGHTS and CDR2 is YDEGEE. The DNA of the CDR3 is TGTGCCAGCAGCTTCAACGGGGGGAACACCGGGGAGCTGTTTTTT. Translated: CASSFNGGNTGELFF.

The genes are TRBV6-5 and TRBJ1-1, with D maybe TRBD1 (6 bases). Between the trimmed V and J ends, which lost 4 bases and 4 bases, there was a span of 16 bases. CDR1 and CDR2 (germline): MNHEY, SVGAGI. This CDR3 spans 15 amino acids. The CDR3 DNA sequence: TGTGCCAGCAGTTCCCTTGGGGGGCCGGGCACTGAAGCTTTCTTT. Translation: CASSSLGGPGTEAFF.

V and J are TRBV7-9 and TRBJ1-2; possible D gene TRBD1, 6 bases. The CDR3 totals 12 residues. V was clipped by 5 bases and J by 10 bases, with 14 bases between them. CDR1 and CDR2 (germline): SEHNR, FQNEAQ (reference sequence). CDR3 bases: TGTGCCAGCAGCCCGGACAGTCTTATCTACACCTTC. Its protein product is CASSPDSLIYTF. Complete variable domain (other parts from reference TRBV7-9 and TRBJ1-2): DTGVSQNPRHKITKRGQNVTFRCDPISEHNRLYWYRQTLGQGPEFLTYFQNEAQLEKSRLLSDRFSAERPKGSFSTLEIQRTEQGDSAMYLCASSPDSLIYTFGSGTRLTVV.

This chain connects TRBV5-6 to TRBJ2-2; 9 positions agree with TRBD1. This CDR3 has 16 amino acids. Germline trimming cut 1 base from V and 4 bases from J; bases unmatched to any gene: 5. Germline CDR1 and CDR2: SGHDT and YYEEEE. The CDR3, as DNA: TGTGCCAGCAGCTTGTTTGGGACAGGGCTCACCGGGGAGCTGTTTTTT. This gives the protein CASSLFGTGLTGELFF.

V usage is TRBV5-6 and J usage is TRBJ2-3, with D uncertain. V was shortened by 2 bases and J by 5 bases, with 12 bases between the two germline ends. Germline CDR1 reads SGHDT; CDR2 reads YYEEEE. This CDR3 has 14 amino acids. The CDR3 loop is CASSLGLVQDTQYF. The CDR3 DNA reads as TGTGCCAGCAGCTTAGGATTAGTTCAAGATACGCAGTATTTT.

The chain recombines TRBV6-5 with TRBJ1-3, with 7 bases that match TRBD1. Germline-derived CDR1 and CDR2 are MNHEY and SVGAGI. With 6 bases clipped from V and 0 bases from J, the junction kept 2 bases outside the gene matches. The CDR3 totals 14 residues. As DNA, the CDR3 is TGTGCCAGCAGAGACAGGGTCTCTGGAAACACCATATATTTT. It specifies CASRDRVSGNTIYF.

This chain connects TRBV7-8 to TRBJ1-1; no clear D. The CDR3 is made up of 13 amino acids. V dropped 3 bases and J dropped 0 bases, with 5 bases sitting between them. Germline V gives CDR1 SGHVS, CDR2 FQNEAQ. The DNA for the CDR3 is TGTGCCAGCAGCTTCGGGATGAACACTGAAGCTTTCTTT. Its protein is CASSFGMNTEAFF. Variable domain in full (rest from reference TRBV7-8 and TRBJ1-1): GAGVSQSPRYKVAKRGQDVALRCDPISGHVSLFWYQQALGQGPEFLTYFQNEAQLDKSGLPSDRFFAERPEGSVSTLKIQRTQQEDSAVYLCASSFGMNTEAFFGQGTRLTVV.

This rearrangement joins TRBV5-6 to TRBJ2-7, with D possibly TRBD1 on 5 matching bases. Per germline, CDR1 SGHDT and CDR2 YYEEEE. V lost 4 bases, J lost 2 bases, and 19 bases lay in between. The CDR3 is 16 amino acids. The CDR3 region is CASSGGQGPYTYEQYF. CDR3 nucleotides: TGTGCCAGCAGCGGTGGTCAGGGTCCATATACCTACGAGCAGTACTTC.

This clone was recorded a few times. This chain joins TRBV30 and TRBJ1-1, with D unresolved. V was shortened by 1 base and J by 0 bases, with 12 bases between the two germline ends. This CDR3 has 15 residues. CDR1 and CDR2 (germline): GTSNPN, SVGIG (reference sequence). CDR3 DNA: TGTGCCTGGAGTGGTACAAGCGCCGTGAACACTGAAGCTTTCTTT. Translated: CAWSGTSAVNTEAFF.

This rearrangement joins TRBV9 to TRBJ2-4, with D tentatively TRBD1 (7 bases). Germline CDR1 reads SGDLS; CDR2 reads YYNGEE. The CDR3 has 15 amino acids. Trimming pared 4 bases from V and 0 bases from J, leaving 11 bases between. The CDR3 bases are TGTGCCAGCAGCCCAGGGGGGATAGCCAAAAACATTCAGTACTTC. This sequence encodes CASSPGGIAKNIQYF.